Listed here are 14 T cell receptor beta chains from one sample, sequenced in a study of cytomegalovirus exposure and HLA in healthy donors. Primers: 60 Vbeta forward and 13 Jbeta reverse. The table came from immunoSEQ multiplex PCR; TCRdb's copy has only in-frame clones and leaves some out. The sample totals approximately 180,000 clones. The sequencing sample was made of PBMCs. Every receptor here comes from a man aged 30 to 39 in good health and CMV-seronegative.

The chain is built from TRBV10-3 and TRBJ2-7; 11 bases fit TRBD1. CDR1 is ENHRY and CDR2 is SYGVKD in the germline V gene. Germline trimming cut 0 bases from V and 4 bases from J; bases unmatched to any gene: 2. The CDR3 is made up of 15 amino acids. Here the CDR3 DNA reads TGTGCCATCAGTGAGTCCGGGACAGGGGGTTACGAGCAGTACTTC. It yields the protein CAISESGTGGYEQYF.

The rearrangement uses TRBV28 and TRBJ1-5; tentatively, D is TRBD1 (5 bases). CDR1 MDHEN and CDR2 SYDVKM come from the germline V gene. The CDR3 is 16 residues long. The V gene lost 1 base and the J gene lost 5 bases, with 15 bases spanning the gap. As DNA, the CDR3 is TGTGCCAGCAGTTTATCCGGCAGGGCTGTGCATCAGCCCCAGCATTTT. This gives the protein CASSLSGRAVHQPQHF.

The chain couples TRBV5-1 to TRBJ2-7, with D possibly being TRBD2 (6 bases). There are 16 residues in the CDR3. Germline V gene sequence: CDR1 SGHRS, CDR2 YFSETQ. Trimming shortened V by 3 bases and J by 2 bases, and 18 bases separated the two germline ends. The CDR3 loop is CASSSRTAGTAYEQYF. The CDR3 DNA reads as TGCGCCAGCAGCTCCCGGACCGCGGGGACGGCCTACGAGCAGTACTTC.

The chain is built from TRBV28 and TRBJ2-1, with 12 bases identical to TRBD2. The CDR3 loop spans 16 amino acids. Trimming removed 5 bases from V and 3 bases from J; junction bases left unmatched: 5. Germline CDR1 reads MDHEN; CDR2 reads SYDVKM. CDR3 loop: CASSQTTSGSYNEQFF. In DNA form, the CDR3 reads TGTGCCAGCAGTCAAACGACTAGCGGGAGCTACAATGAGCAGTTCTTC.

CDR3 DNA sequence: TGTGCCAGTACGGGACAGGGGTCAGATACGCAGTATTTT. As protein: CASTGQGSDTQYF. The J gene is TRBJ2-3, the V gene TRBV19, with 10 bases matching TRBD1. The CDR3 spans 13 residues. Germline values: CDR1 LNHDA, CDR2 SQIVND (reference sequence). V dropped 7 bases and J dropped 4; count of bases not matched to a gene: 2.

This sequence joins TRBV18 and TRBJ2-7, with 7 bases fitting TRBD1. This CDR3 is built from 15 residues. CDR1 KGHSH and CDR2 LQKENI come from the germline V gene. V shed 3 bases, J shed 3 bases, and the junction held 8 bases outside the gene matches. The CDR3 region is CASSPLSDRDYEQYF. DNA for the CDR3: TGTGCCAGCTCACCCCTGAGTGACAGGGACTACGAGCAGTACTTC.

CDR3 amino acids: CASSVVGQGNEQYF. CDR3 in DNA: TGTGCCAGCAGCGTAGTTGGACAGGGAAACGAGCAGTACTTC. The rearrangement uses TRBV9 and TRBJ2-7; 8 bases match TRBD1. This CDR3 spans 14 amino acids. V shed 0 bases and J 5 bases; nucleotides not matched to a gene: 4. The V gene's germline CDR1 is SGDLS and CDR2 YYNGEE.

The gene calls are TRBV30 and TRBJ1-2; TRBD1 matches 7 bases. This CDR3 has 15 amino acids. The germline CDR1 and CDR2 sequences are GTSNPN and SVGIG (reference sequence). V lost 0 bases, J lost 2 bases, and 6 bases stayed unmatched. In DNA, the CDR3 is TGTGCCTGGAGTGTACAAGGAGGGGGCAACTATGGCTACACCTTC. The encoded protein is CAWSVQGGGNYGYTF.

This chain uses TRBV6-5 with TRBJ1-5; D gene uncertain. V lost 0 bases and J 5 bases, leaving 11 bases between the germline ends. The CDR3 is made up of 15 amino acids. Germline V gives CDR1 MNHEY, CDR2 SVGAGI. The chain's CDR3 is CASSYSTRGDQPQHF. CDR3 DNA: TGTGCCAGCAGTTACTCTACTCGGGGAGATCAGCCCCAGCATTTT.

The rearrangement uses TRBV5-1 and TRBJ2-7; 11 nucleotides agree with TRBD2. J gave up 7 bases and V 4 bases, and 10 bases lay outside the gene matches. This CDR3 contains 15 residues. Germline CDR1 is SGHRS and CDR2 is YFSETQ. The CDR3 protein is CASSLFSGGAEEQYF. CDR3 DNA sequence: TGCGCCAGCAGCCTTTTTAGCGGGGGGGCAGAAGAGCAGTACTTC.

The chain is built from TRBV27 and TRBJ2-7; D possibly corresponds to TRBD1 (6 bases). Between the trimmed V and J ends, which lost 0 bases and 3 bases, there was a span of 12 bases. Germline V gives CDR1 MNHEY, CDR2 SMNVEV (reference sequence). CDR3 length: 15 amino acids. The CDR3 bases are TGTGCCAGCAGTTTATCAAAGGGGGTAGGCTACGAGCAGTACTTC. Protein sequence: CASSLSKGVGYEQYF.

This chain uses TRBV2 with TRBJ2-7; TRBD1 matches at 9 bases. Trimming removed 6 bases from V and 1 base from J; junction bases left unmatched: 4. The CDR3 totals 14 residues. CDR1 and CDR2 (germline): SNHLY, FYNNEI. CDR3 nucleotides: TGTGCCAGCAGGCTGACAGGGGGTTCCTACGAGCAGTACTTC. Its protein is CASRLTGGSYEQYF.

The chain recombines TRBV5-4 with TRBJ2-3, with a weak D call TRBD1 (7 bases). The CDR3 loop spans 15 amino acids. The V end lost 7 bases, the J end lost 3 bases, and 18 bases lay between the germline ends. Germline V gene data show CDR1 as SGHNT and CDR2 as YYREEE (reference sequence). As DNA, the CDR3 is TGTGCCAGCCGCAGGGGGGCAAGGGGAACAGATACGCAGTATTTT. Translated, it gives CASRRGARGTDTQYF.

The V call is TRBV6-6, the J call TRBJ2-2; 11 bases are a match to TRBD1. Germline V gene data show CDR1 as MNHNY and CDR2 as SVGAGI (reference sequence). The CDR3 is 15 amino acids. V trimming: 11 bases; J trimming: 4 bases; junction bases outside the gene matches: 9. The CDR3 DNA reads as TGTGCCGTACGGACAGGGGGCGGGGGCACCGGGGAGCTGTTTTTT. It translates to CAVRTGGGGTGELFF.